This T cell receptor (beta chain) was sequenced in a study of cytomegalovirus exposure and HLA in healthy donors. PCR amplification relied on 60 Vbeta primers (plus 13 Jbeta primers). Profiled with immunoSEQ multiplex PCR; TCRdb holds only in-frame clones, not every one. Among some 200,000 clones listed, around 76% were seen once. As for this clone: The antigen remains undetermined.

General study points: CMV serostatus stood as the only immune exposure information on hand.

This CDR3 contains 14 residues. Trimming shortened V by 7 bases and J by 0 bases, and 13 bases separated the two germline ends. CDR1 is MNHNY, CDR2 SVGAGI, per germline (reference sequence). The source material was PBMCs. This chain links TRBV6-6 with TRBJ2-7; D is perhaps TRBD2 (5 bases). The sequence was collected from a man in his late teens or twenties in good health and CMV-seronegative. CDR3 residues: CASTRARDSYEQYF. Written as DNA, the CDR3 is TGTGCCAGCACCAGAGCCCGGGACTCCTACGAGCAGTACTTC.